This T cell receptor (beta chain) was captured in a study of healthy donors' naive CD4 and CD8 T cells. Study-wide results and limits: A reported CD4+/CD8+ bias affected most V and J genes in naive cells.

A linear amplification protocol produced the TCR libraries from around 510 ng of total RNA. Each CDR3 protein is one row after TCRdb ran MiXCR on the reads. The profile shows 180,000 or so distinct CDR3 sequences, under 85% of them singletons. CD4+CD8-CD45RO-CD45RA+ cells were naive CD4+; CD8+CD4-CD45RA+CD27bright cells were naive CD8+. The CDR3 contains 17 residues. V gave up 0 bases and J gave up 1 base; unmatched junction bases: 9. As regards this clonotype: Its antigen is not known.

Material for sequencing was naive CD4+ and CD8+ T cells sorted from blood, pooled from several donors. This chain joins TRBV12-3 or TRBV12-4 and TRBJ2-7; 7 positions match TRBD1. The sequence came from a pool of human donors in good health; the sample pools cells from several healthy donors. This CDR3 reads CASSLALLRDRSYEQYF. As DNA, the CDR3 is TGTGCCAGCAGTTTAGCTTTACTCCGGGACAGATCCTACGAGCAGTACTTC.